This T cell receptor (beta chain) was sequenced in a study of human T cells and chemical hapten exposure. Background on the study: Upper inner arm skin measuring approximately 2 cm by approximately 2 cm received 2% DPC for sensitization. Yields of TCR per sample differed, chiefly owing to small differences in pooled library volume.

The V and J ends lost 4 bases and 5 bases respectively, with 17 bases between them. This CDR3 is built from 15 residues. Looked up from germline, CDR1 is DFQATT and CDR2 is SNEGSKA (reference sequence). Time point in this sample: pre-sensitization, week 0. Treatment denoted: therapeutic diphenylcyclopropenone sensitization with weekly scalp DPC. The study drew its donors from alopecia patients who were 18 to 70 years old and suitable for DPC. This clonotype was detected a few times. As handled by the study authors: Samples ranged from roughly 23,224 to 690,600 TCRs, with a median of 95,638. TCRdb itself ran the RACE reads through MiXCR, one entry per CDR3 protein. The V and J calls reflect TCRdb's pipeline rather than the authors' work. The sample records more than 250,000 distinct CDR3 sequences, about 9.4% being singletons.

The sequence was obtained from a woman aged 35 to 49 with alopecia areata. Some clones in this sample may be carry-over from other donors' samples. Sequencing was performed on whole blood, taken in connection with sensitization to the hapten diphenylcyclopropenone (DPC). The rearrangement joins TRBV20-1 to TRBJ2-2; D may match TRBD1 or TRBD2 (5 bases each). The CDR3 is CSATDPGKGTGELFF. In DNA form, the CDR3 reads TGCAGTGCTACTGATCCCGGGAAGGGGACCGGGGAGCTGTTTTTT.